These T cell receptor beta chains were read from a single sample in a study of response to subunit inactivated influenza vaccine. Each CDR3 protein gets one entry after TCRdb re-called the RT-PCR reads with MiXCR. The sample consists of a few hundred thousand distinct CDR3 sequences, 14% of them appearing once. Material: PBMCs from blood, obtained 12 days after vaccination. Every receptor here comes from a middle-aged man who received an inactivated influenza vaccine. The CDR3 runs from the conserved cysteine through the conserved F or W. Fields, in order: J gene, CDR3 length, D gene, V gene, clone size, CDR3 DNA, CDR3 protein. The D gene is left open where the match is weak. Not all rows give a size; the values are once, few, many and, for expanded clones, a class.

TRBJ2-7 | 15 | TRBD1 | TRBV7-2 | many | TGTGCCAGCAGCCTAGATCCGGGACAGTCCTACGAGCAGTACTTC | CASSLDPGQSYEQYF
TRBJ2-1 | 17 | TRBD2 | TRBV7-6 | . | TGTGCCAGCAGTAAGATACTAGCGGGGGACCCGGGGAATCAGCAGTTCTTC | CASSKILAGDPGNQQFF
TRBJ2-5 | 13 | . | TRBV11-2 | . | TGTGCCAGCAGCACAACTAGGATAGAGACCCAGTACTTC | CASSTTRIETQYF
TRBJ2-2 | 16 | . | TRBV28 | . | TGTGCCAGCAGTTTGACCCCCCCGAAGGACACCGGGGAGCTGTTTTTT | CASSLTPPKDTGELFF
TRBJ2-7 | 15 | TRBD2 | TRBV7-8 | many | TGTGCCAGCAGCTACGCCTCGACTAGCTTCTACGAGCAGTACTTC | CASSYASTSFYEQYF
TRBJ2-1 | 17 | TRBD1 | TRBV24-1 | . | TGTGCCACCAGTGATACCCCCGGGACAGGGGGCCGCAATGAGCAGTTCTTC | CATSDTPGTGGRNEQFF
TRBJ2-1 | 17 | . | TRBV7-6 | . | TGTGCCAGCAGCCCGAGGTGGGGGGCCCGTACCCCCAATGAGCAGTTCTTC | CASSPRWGARTPNEQFF
TRBJ2-5 | 15 | . | TRBV2 | few | TGTGCCAGCACCGACAGCAATTTATCTCGAGGTGCCCAGTACTTC | CASTDSNLSRGAQYF
TRBJ2-7 | 13 | . | TRBV5-6 | few | TGTGCCAGCAGCGCACCTATGGGCTACGAGCAGTACTTC | CASSAPMGYEQYF
TRBJ2-2 | 14 | . | TRBV20-1 | few | TGCAGTGCCACGGGTGGGGGTGACACCGGGGAGCTGTTTTTT | CSATGGGDTGELFF
TRBJ2-1 | 16 | . | TRBV7-8 | . | TGTGCCAGCAGCTTTCGAGGGTCTAGTTTTGTGAATGAGCAGTTCTTC | CASSFRGSSFVNEQFF
TRBJ2-5 | 17 | TRBD2 | TRBV15 | . | TGTGCCACCAGCAGAGATCCGTACGGGAGGGTAGGGGAGACCCAGTACTTC | CATSRDPYGRVGETQYF
TRBJ2-1 | 12 | . | TRBV15 | . | TGTGCCACCAGCAGAGTGTCGGGTGAGCAGTTCTTC | CATSRVSGEQFF
TRBJ1-1 | 15 | TRBD1 | TRBV20-1 | . | TGCAGTGCTGAAACAGGGGACGCAATGAACACTGAAGCTTTCTTT | CSAETGDAMNTEAFF
TRBJ2-5 | 14 | . | TRBV6-2/TRBV6-3 | few | TGTGCCAGCAGGCGCGACCTAGCTACAGAGACCCAGTACTTC | CASRRDLATETQYF
TRBJ2-3 | 15 | TRBD2 | TRBV27 | few | TGTGCCAGCAGTTTATCGACTAGCGGGGCAGATACGCAGTATTTT | CASSLSTSGADTQYF
TRBJ2-5 | 15 | TRBD1 | TRBV20-1 | many | TGCAGTGCTTCCGGGACAGGGCATCACCAAGAGACCCAGTACTTC | CSASGTGHHQETQYF
TRBJ1-5 | 14 | . | TRBV25-1 | . | TGTGCCAGCAGTGATCAGTCCCAGGGTCAGCCCCAGCATTTT | CASSDQSQGQPQHF
TRBJ2-2 | 17 | . | TRBV5-1 | few | TGCGCCAGCAGCCCAAAGATGGATATTTTAACCACCGGGGAGCTGTTTTTT | CASSPKMDILTTGELFF
TRBJ2-5 | 13 | . | TRBV5-5 | many | TGTGCCAGCAGCTTGTTGGGCGTGGAGACCCAGTACTTC | CASSLLGVETQYF
TRBJ2-6 | 17 | . | TRBV4-2 | few | TGTGCCAGCAACTCTTTTACAGGGACCCCCGGGGCCAACGTCCTGACTTTC | CASNSFTGTPGANVLTF
TRBJ2-7 | 15 | . | TRBV5-1 | . | TGCGCCAGCAGCTTGGGCGTGGGGGTCTCCTACGAGCAGTACTTC | CASSLGVGVSYEQYF
TRBJ2-7 | 14 | . | TRBV5-5 | . | TGTGCCAGCAGCTGGGACACGAGCTCCTACGAGCAGTACTTC | CASSWDTSSYEQYF
TRBJ2-1 | 18 | TRBD1 | TRBV3-1 | once | TGTGCCTCCTGCCAAGATCGGTTTGGCAGGGGGCTTGGCAATGAGCAGTTCTTC | CASCQDRFGRGLGNEQFF
TRBJ2-1 | 13 | . | TRBV12-3/TRBV12-4 | few | TGTGCCAGCAGTTTTGTCCTAGTGCGTGAGCAGTTCTTC | CASSFVLVREQFF
TRBJ2-1 | 13 | . | TRBV20-1 | few | TGCAGTGCGTACCTTTTCTCGGGGAATGAGCAGTTCTTC | CSAYLFSGNEQFF
TRBJ1-4 | 14 | . | TRBV11-2 | . | TGTGCCAGCAGCTTTCAGGGTTCAAATGAAAAACTGTTTTTT | CASSFQGSNEKLFF
TRBJ2-5 | 15 | . | TRBV11-2 | few | TGTGCCAGCAGCACGGAGGCAGGGGTAAAAGAGACCCAGTACTTC | CASSTEAGVKETQYF
TRBJ2-5 | 13 | . | TRBV4-3 | few | TGCGCCAGCAGCCAAGAAGGTCGGGAGACCCAGTACTTC | CASSQEGRETQYF
TRBJ1-6 | 14 | . | TRBV3-1 | few | TGTGCCAGCAGCCAACTGCTTTATAATTCACCCCTCCACTTT | CASSQLLYNSPLHF
TRBJ2-5 | 11 | . | TRBV3-1 | few | TGTGCCAGCAGCCAAGGAGTGACCCAGTACTTC | CASSQGVTQYF
TRBJ2-2 | 14 | . | TRBV28 | . | TGTGCCAGCAGGGGGATTCACTACACCGGGGAGCTGTTTTTT | CASRGIHYTGELFF
TRBJ1-2 | 13 | . | TRBV20-1 | . | TGCAGTGCTCGGGACCTCATTTCGGATGGCTACACCTTC | CSARDLISDGYTF
TRBJ1-2 | 12 | . | TRBV28 | few | TGTGCCAGCAGTTTAACATCCTATGGCTACACCTTC | CASSLTSYGYTF
TRBJ2-4 | 12 | . | TRBV5-1 | many | TGCGCCAGCAGCTTGGATGAAAACATTCAGTACTTC | CASSLDENIQYF
TRBJ2-7 | 15 | . | TRBV5-1 | few | TGCGCCAGCAGCCTCTCCGGGACACAATCCTACGAGCAGTACTTC | CASSLSGTQSYEQYF
TRBJ2-7 | 15 | TRBD2 | TRBV3-1 | . | TGTGCCAGCAGCGCGACTAGCGGGGGGGCATGGGAGCAGTACTTC | CASSATSGGAWEQYF
TRBJ1-5 | 16 | TRBD1 | TRBV7-2 | many | TGTGCCAGCAGCCCCCGGACAGGGGGCATCAATCAGCCCCAGCATTTT | CASSPRTGGINQPQHF
TRBJ2-1 | 15 | . | TRBV5-1 | . | TGCGCCAGCAGCTCGACAAGAGCGGGCGACAATGAGCAGTTCTTC | CASSSTRAGDNEQFF
TRBJ2-5 | 13 | TRBD1 | TRBV4-1 | . | TGCGCCAGCAGCCAAACAGGGGTGGCGACCCAGTACTTC | CASSQTGVATQYF
TRBJ2-3 | 16 | TRBD1 | TRBV5-1 | . | TGCGCCAGCAGCGCCGCACAGGGGGCAGCGGCAGATACGCAGTATTTT | CASSAAQGAAADTQYF
TRBJ2-7 | 11 | . | TRBV6-2/TRBV6-3 | few | TGTGCCAGCAGGGACGGAGCCGAGCAGTACTTC | CASRDGAEQYF
TRBJ2-2 | 13 | . | TRBV12-3/TRBV12-4 | . | TGTGCCAGCAGCAGTTGGGGCCCCGGGGAGCTGTTTTTT | CASSSWGPGELFF
TRBJ2-5 | 17 | . | TRBV12-3/TRBV12-4 | . | TGTGCCAGCAGTTTAGCATCGGGGGCCAGACCCCAAGAGACCCAGTACTTC | CASSLASGARPQETQYF
TRBJ1-4 | 14 | TRBD1 | TRBV6-1 | few | TGTGCCAGCAGCCAGACAGGGGATCATGAAAAACTGTTTTTT | CASSQTGDHEKLFF
TRBJ2-3 | 13 | . | TRBV6-1 | . | TGTGCCAGCAGGACAGGCTACCTGGATACGCAGTATTTT | CASRTGYLDTQYF
TRBJ2-3 | 16 | TRBD1 | TRBV18 | . | TGTGCCAGCTCACCTGACAGGGCCACCATCACAGATACGCAGTATTTT | CASSPDRATITDTQYF
TRBJ2-3 | 15 | TRBD1 | TRBV12-3/TRBV12-4 | few | TGTGCCAGCAGCCAAACCGGGACAGGGACAGATACGCAGTATTTT | CASSQTGTGTDTQYF